This TCR beta chain came from a study of shared clonotypes between healthy human individuals. The CDR3 extends over 14 amino acids. Between the trimmed V and J ends, which lost 3 bases and 1 base, there was a span of 8 bases. Germline loops: CDR1 MGHDK, CDR2 SYGVNS. Unsorted PBMC DNA was run through sequencing on ten immunoSEQ deep assay plates. Assay: immunoSEQ multiplex PCR; the TCRdb copy retains only in-frame clones and omits some. Among about 490,000 clones listed, roughly 78% were seen once. Free of recent acute infections or vaccinations, the donors were healthy HIV-negative adults. The sequence derives from a woman between 40 and 55 years old in good health. Some clones in this sample may be carry-over from other donors' samples. The genes are TRBV25-1 and TRBJ2-3; D tentatively fits TRBD1 or TRBD2 (5 bases each). What was sequenced was PBMCs. The chain's CDR3 is CASSELGGTDTQYF. CDR3 DNA: TGTGCCAGCAGTGAGTTGGGGGGCACAGATACGCAGTATTTT.